This T cell receptor beta chain was sequenced in a study of CD8 T cells in ankylosing spondylitis. With respect to this clonotype: Antigen: not known.

V was clipped by 6 bases and J by 2 bases; unmatched bases: 6. This CDR3 contains 14 residues. From germline, CDR1 is SNHLY and CDR2 FYNNEI. Molecular-barcoded quantitative 5'-RACE produced these TCR beta libraries. TCRdb ran MiXCR on the 5' RACE reads and lists one entry per CDR3 protein. The sample has approximately 100,000 distinct CDR3 sequences, more than 20% seen once. Whole-study results and caveats: Blood of patients with ankylosing spondylitis appeared to be characterized by a TCR beta motif of eight highly homologous variants. It was reported that disease-linked clones were significantly enriched in matched ankylosing spondylitis synovial fluid. Past research had described some motif variants in reactive arthritis synovial fluid and blood.

The rearrangement links TRBV2 to TRBJ2-7, with TRBD1 matching 8 bases. The receptor was isolated from a male donor with ankylosing spondylitis. The sample consisted of synovial fluid, either unsorted or a sorted T cell fraction (not recorded which). CDR3 in DNA: TGTGCCAGCAGCCCGGACAGGGCTACCTACGAGCAGTACTTC. Amino acids: CASSPDRATYEQYF.